This entry is about one T cell receptor (beta chain). Its antigen is unknown. No base quality values were provided; no much bigger clone lies one nucleotide off. These data originate in a study of memory CD4+ T cells and cytomegalovirus serostatus (dated by TCRdb to the late 2010s). Regarding the research as a whole: A total of 35 or so healthy Belgian adults, of whom 9 were CMV seropositive and approximately 24 were CMV seronegative, were included in the cohort. To replicate a published TCR-based CMV serostatus classifier, the researchers sequenced the CD4+ memory TCRbeta repertoires of a Belgian cohort whose cytomegalovirus serostatus was known. Points the paper makes about the study in general: For predicting CMV serostatus, the median bootstrapped AUC was roughly 0.95 using the original framework and about 0.9 using a US-trained random forest. The results were interpreted as suggesting that the CMV-associated TCR signature is largely present in the CD4+ memory repertoire. Only CD4+CD45RO+ memory cells were sequenced, in contrast to the original study, which included naive and memory CD4+ and CD8+ populations. Among the roughly 160 previously reported CMV-associated TCRbeta sequences, over 65 showed up in the CD4+ memory repertoires, with each one found in between one and five individuals. On the Belgian cohort, the classifier built on the original framework reached a median bootstrapped AUC of roughly 0.96, with a 95% CI of 0.76-1.00.

A FACSAria II was used to sort memory CD4+ T cells, defined as single viable CD3+CD4+CD8-CD45RO+ cells. CMV serostatus was determined with a Roche Elecsys assay detecting serum IgG against CMV pp150, pp28, p38 and p52. Following thawing, total CD4+ T cells were enriched through positive selection using CD4 magnetic microbeads. The samples came from a different study that was designed specifically to examine the CD4+ T cell memory repertoire. Peripheral blood mononuclear cells were isolated and cryopreserved following standard operating procedures; serum was stored at -80 °C. CD3-PerCP (BW264/56), CD4-APC (RPA-T4), CD45RO-PE (UCHT1) and CD8-Pacific Orange (3B5) antibodies were used for staining, and non-viable cells were excluded with Sytox blue. Measured from the cysteine to the phenylalanine, the CDR3 is 15 residues long. Of all the DNA, just the CDR3 is kept, 45 bases in frame from base 1. For this chain, trimming is 5 bases at the V end and 4 bases at the J end, and the number of junction bases without a gene match is 6. Via the germline V gene, CDR1 is SGHAT and CDR2 FQNNGV.

The Quick-DNA Microprep Kit was used to extract genomic DNA from the sorted cells. Amplification of TCRbeta DNA was done with the immunoSEQ hsTCRbeta kit, following the protocol from the manufacturer. An Illumina MiSeq instrument was used to sequence the TCRbeta libraries. The paper's processing steps were these. After out-of-frame sequences were removed, 2,204,828 distinct TCRbeta sequences remained, averaging about 66,813 per individual. Each individual was scored according to the count of some 160 previously reported CMV-associated TCRbeta sequences and the total productive distinct TCRbeta count. A beta-binomial model was reimplemented in Python, and scikit-learn random forests with default parameters were trained on data from the US cohort. On the Belgian cohort, classifier performance was reported as the median AUC, along with percentile confidence intervals, across 10,000 bootstrap iterations. TCRdb mirrors the immuneACCESS table, restricted to in-frame sequences. Some clones are absent from its copies; in checked studies, under half trace to an unresolved V gene, and the reason for the others is unknown. V and J calls and clone size are copied from that table; D and trimming were computed from the DNA. In all, the sample holds about 56,000 clones, and roughly 80% of those were seen once. Roughly 0.4% of the sample is taken by the ten largest.

Source material: memory CD4+ T cells from blood. The receptor was isolated from an adult in good health and CMV-seronegative. This chain joins TRBV11-2 to TRBJ1-4, with TRBD1 matching 8 junction bases. Here is the DNA: TGTGCCAGCAGCGGAGGGACAGGCCTTAATGAAAAACTGTTTTTT. Its protein product is CASSGGTGLNEKLFF.